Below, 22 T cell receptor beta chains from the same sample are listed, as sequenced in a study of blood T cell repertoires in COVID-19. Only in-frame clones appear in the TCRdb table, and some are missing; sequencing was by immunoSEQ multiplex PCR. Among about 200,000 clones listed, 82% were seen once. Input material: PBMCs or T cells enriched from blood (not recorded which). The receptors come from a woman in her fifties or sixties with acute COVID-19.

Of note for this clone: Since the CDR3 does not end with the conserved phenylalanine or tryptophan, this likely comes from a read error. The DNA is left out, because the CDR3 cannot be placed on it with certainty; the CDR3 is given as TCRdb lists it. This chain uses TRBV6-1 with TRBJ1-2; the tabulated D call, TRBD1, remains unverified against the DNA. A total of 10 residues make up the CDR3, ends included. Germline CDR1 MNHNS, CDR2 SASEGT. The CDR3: CASSEEHQVH.

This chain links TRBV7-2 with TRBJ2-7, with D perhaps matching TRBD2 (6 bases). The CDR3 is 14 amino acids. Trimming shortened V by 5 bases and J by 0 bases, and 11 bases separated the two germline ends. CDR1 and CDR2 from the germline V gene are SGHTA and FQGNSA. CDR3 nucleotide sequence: TGTGCCAGCAGCCGGGACTTCAACTCCTACGAGCAGTACTTC. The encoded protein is CASSRDFNSYEQYF.

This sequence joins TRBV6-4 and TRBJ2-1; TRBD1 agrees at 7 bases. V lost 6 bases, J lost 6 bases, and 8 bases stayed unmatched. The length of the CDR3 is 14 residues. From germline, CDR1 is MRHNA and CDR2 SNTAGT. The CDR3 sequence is CASSRDSLPNEQFF. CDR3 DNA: TGTGCCAGCAGCAGGGACAGCCTCCCCAATGAGCAGTTCTTC.

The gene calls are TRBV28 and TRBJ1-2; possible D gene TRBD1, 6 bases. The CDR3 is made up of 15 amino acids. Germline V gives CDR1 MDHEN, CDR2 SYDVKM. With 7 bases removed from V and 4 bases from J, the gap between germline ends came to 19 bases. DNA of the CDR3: TGTGCCAGCACCAGAACCGGGGGAGGGGGCTATGGCTACACCTTC. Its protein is CASTRTGGGGYGYTF.

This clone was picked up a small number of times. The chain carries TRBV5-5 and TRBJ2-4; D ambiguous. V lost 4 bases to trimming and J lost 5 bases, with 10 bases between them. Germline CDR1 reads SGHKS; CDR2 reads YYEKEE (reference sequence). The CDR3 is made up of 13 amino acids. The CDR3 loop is CASSLDRENIQYF. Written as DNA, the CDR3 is TGTGCCAGCAGCCTGGACCGGGAAAACATTCAGTACTTC.

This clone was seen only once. DNA of the CDR3: TGTGCCAGCTCACCACTGGGGACTAGCGGACAAGAGACCCAGTACTTC. This sequence encodes CASSPLGTSGQETQYF. The gene calls are TRBV18 and TRBJ2-5; 11 bases line up with TRBD2. Per the germline V gene, CDR1 is KGHSH and CDR2 is LQKENI. The CDR3 runs 16 residues. V was clipped by 1 base and J by 2 bases; unmatched bases: 3.

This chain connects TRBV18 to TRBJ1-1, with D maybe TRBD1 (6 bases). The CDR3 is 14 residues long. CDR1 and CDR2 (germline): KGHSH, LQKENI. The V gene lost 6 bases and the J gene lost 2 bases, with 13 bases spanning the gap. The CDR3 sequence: CASSNTGQNTEAFF. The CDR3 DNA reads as TGTGCCAGCTCGAACACAGGGCAAAACACTGAAGCTTTCTTT.

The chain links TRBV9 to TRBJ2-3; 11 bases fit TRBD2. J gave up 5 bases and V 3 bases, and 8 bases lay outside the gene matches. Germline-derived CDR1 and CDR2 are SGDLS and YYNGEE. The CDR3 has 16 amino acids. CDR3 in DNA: TGTGCCAGCAGCGCGGTAGCGGGGGGGATCCTAGATACGCAGTATTTT. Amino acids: CASSAVAGGILDTQYF.

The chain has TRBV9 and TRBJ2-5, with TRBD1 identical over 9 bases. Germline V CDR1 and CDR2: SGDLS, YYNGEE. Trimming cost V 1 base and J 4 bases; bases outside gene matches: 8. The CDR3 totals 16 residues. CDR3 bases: TGTGCCAGCAGCGTACGGGGACAGGGAGGTTTAGAGACCCAGTACTTC. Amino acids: CASSVRGQGGLETQYF.

CDR3 bases: TGCGCCAGCAGCCAAGATGGGGGGGCCGCTCATGGAAACACCATATATTTT. Translation gives CASSQDGGAAHGNTIYF. V is TRBV4-3 and J is TRBJ1-3, with D perhaps TRBD1 (6 bases). Germline-derived CDR1 and CDR2 are LGHNA and YSLEER. V lost 0 bases, J lost 3 bases, and 15 bases lay in between. The CDR3 is made up of 17 amino acids.

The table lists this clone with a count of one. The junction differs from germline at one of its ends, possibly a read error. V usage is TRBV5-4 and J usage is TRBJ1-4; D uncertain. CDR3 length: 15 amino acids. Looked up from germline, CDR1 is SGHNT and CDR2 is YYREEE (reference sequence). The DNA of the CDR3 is TGTGCCAGCAGCTTGGACTACGGAATGAATGATAAACTGTTTTTT. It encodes CASSLDYGMNDKLFF.

The CDR3 coding sequence is TGTGCCAGCAGCCAAGATCCGAGCGGAGGAAGCACAGATACGCAGTATTTT. Protein sequence: CASSQDPSGGSTDTQYF. V usage is TRBV4-2 and J usage is TRBJ2-3, with D maybe TRBD2 (5 bases). Trimming took off 0 bases at V and 0 bases at J, with 13 bases between the two ends. Germline CDR1 LGHNA, CDR2 YNFKEQ. The length of the CDR3 is 17 residues.

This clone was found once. CDR3 in DNA: TGTGCCAGCAGCCACATCGCAGGGGTCACAGATACGCAGTATTTT. Amino acids: CASSHIAGVTDTQYF. The V call is TRBV5-5, the J call TRBJ2-3, with D possibly being TRBD1 (6 bases). Between the trimmed V and J ends, which lost 4 bases and 2 bases, there was a span of 14 bases. The CDR3 sequence is 15 residues long. Germline assignment: CDR1 SGHKS and CDR2 YYEKEE (reference sequence).

The CDR3 region is CAISDSGTGFGTEAFF. DNA of the CDR3: TGTGCCATCAGTGACTCCGGGACAGGGTTTGGCACTGAAGCTTTCTTT. The chain recombines TRBV10-3 with TRBJ1-1, with TRBD1 matching 9 bases. With 3 bases clipped from V and 4 bases from J, the junction kept 9 bases outside the gene matches. The germline V gene encodes CDR1 ENHRY and CDR2 SYGVKD. The CDR3 runs 16 residues.

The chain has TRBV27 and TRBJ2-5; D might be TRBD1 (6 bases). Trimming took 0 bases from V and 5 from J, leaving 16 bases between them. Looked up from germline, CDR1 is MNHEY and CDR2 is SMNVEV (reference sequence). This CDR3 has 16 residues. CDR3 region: CASSLSSAGAWETQYF. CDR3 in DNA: TGTGCCAGCAGTTTATCGTCGGCAGGGGCATGGGAGACCCAGTACTTC.

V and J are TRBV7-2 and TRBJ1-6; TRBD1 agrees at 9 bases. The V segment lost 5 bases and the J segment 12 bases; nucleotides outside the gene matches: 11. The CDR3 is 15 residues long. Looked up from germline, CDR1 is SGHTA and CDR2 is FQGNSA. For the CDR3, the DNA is TGTGCCAGCAGCGAGGGGACAGGGTTTGGGGGACCCCTCCACTTT. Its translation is CASSEGTGFGGPLHF.

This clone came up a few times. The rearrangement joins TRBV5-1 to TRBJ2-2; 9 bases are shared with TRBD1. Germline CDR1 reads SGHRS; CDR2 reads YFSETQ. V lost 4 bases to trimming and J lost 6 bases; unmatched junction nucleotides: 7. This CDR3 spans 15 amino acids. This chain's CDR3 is CASSEDRGYAGELFF. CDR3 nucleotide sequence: TGCGCCAGCAGCGAGGACAGGGGCTACGCCGGGGAGCTGTTTTTT.

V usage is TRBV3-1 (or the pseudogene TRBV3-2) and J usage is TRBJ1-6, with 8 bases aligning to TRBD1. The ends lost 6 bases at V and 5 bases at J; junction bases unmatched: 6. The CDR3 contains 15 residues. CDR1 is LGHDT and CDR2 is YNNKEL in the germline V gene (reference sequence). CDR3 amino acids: CASSPPGQDNSPLHF. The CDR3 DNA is TGTGCCAGCAGTCCTCCGGGACAGGATAATTCACCCCTCCACTTT.

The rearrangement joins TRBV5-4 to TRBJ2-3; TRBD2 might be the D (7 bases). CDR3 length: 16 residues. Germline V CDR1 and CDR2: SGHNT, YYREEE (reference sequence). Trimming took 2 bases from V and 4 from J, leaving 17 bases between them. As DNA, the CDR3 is TGTGCCAGCAGCTTAGATCCTGACGGGGGGCCAGATACGCAGTATTTT. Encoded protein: CASSLDPDGGPDTQYF. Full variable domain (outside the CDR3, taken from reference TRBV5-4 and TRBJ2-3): ETGVTQSPTHLIKTRGQQVTLRCSSQSGHNTVSWYQQALGQGPQFIFQYYREEENGRGNFPPRFSGLQFPNYSSELNVNALELDDSALYLCASSLDPDGGPDTQYFGPGTRLTVL.

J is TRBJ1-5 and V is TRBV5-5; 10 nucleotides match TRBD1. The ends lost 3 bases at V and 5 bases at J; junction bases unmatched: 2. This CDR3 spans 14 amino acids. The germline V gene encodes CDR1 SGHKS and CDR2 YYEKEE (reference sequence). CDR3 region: CASSWGQGYQPQHF. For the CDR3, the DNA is TGTGCCAGCAGCTGGGGACAGGGGTATCAGCCCCAGCATTTT.

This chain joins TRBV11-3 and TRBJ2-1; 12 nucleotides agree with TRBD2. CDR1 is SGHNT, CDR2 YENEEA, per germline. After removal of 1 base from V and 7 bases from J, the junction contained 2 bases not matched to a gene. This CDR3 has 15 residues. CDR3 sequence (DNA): TGTGCCAGCAGCTTAGCCCTAGCGGGGGGGAATGAGCAGTTCTTC. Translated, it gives CASSLALAGGNEQFF.

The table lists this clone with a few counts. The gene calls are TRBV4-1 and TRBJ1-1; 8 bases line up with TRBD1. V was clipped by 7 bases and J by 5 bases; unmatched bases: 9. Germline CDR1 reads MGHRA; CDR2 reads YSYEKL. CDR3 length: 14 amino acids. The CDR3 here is CASMGTGKRTEAFF. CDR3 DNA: TGCGCCAGCATGGGGACAGGAAAGCGGACTGAAGCTTTCTTT.